A single sample is the source of the 32 T cell receptor beta chains below, sequenced in a study of cytomegalovirus exposure and HLA in healthy donors. Sequencing used immunoSEQ multiplex PCR; TCRdb keeps in-frame clones, though not all of them. The sample shows 200,000 to 300,000 clones, around 91% of them seen only once. The specimen was PBMCs. The receptors come from a woman aged 25 to 39 in good health and CMV-seronegative.

DNA for the CDR3: TGTGCCAGCAGCTTGGAACTAGCGGTCAGCACAGATACGCAGTATTTT. Residues: CASSLELAVSTDTQYF. The gene calls are TRBV5-4 and TRBJ2-3; 8 bases are a match to TRBD2. V was clipped by 0 bases and J by 0 bases; unmatched bases: 3. Germline lookup yields CDR1 SGHNT and CDR2 YYREEE (reference sequence). CDR3 length: 16 residues.

V usage is TRBV28 and J usage is TRBJ1-1; D not certain. V was trimmed by 6 bases and J by 0 bases, leaving 8 bases between them. Germline V gene lookup returns CDR1 MDHEN and CDR2 SYDVKM. This CDR3 region has 13 residues. The CDR3 reads CASRRSLNTEAFF. In nucleotides, the CDR3 is TGTGCCAGCAGACGCAGCCTGAACACTGAAGCTTTCTTT.

The V and J genes are TRBV5-1 and TRBJ1-1; no definite D call. Germline loops: CDR1 SGHRS, CDR2 YFSETQ. Trimming removed 6 bases at V and 1 base at J, with 13 bases between. This CDR3 has 14 amino acids. CDR3 DNA: TGCGCCAGCACTTGGGGAAGTGGGAACACTGAAGCTTTCTTT. Its translation: CASTWGSGNTEAFF.

The chain couples TRBV15 to TRBJ2-1, with 11 bases identical to TRBD2. Unmatched junction bases numbered 5, after V lost 0 bases and J lost 4 bases. The CDR3 is 17 amino acids. From germline, CDR1 is LNHNV and CDR2 YYDKDF (reference sequence). The CDR3 nucleotides read TGTGCCACCAGCAGAGAAAGTAGCGGGAGGGGATACAATGAGCAGTTCTTC. Its protein is CATSRESSGRGYNEQFF.

This chain uses TRBV7-9 with TRBJ2-3, with 8 bases identical to TRBD1. CDR3 length equals 16 residues. V shed 1 base, J shed 7 bases, and the junction held 10 bases outside the gene matches. Germline CDR1 SEHNR, CDR2 FQNEAQ (reference sequence). CDR3 nucleotide sequence: TGTGCCAGCAGCTTAGGGGACAGGCCAACCCCGTATACGCAGTATTTT. Amino acid sequence: CASSLGDRPTPYTQYF.

The chain uses TRBV27 and TRBJ1-5, with 9 bases matching TRBD1. CDR1 is MNHEY and CDR2 is SMNVEV in the germline V gene (reference sequence). V trimming: 7 bases; J trimming: 2 bases; junction bases outside the gene matches: 12. The CDR3 is 17 residues long. CDR3 protein: CASTLGQGMFGNQPQHF. In DNA, the CDR3 is TGTGCCAGCACTCTCGGACAGGGGATGTTCGGCAATCAGCCCCAGCATTTT.

The chain recombines TRBV27 with TRBJ2-7, with D maybe TRBD2 (6 bases). The CDR3 extends over 14 amino acids. Germline V CDR1 and CDR2: MNHEY, SMNVEV (reference sequence). V lost 8 bases to trimming and J lost 2 bases, with 16 bases between them. Here the CDR3 reads CASGGLRIPYEQYF. In DNA, the CDR3 is TGTGCCAGCGGAGGGCTCCGTATTCCCTACGAGCAGTACTTC.

The chain links TRBV27 to TRBJ2-1; 7 positions agree with TRBD2. The CDR3 covers 13 residues. Trimming removed 5 bases from V and 7 bases from J; junction bases left unmatched: 5. Germline V gene data show CDR1 as MNHEY and CDR2 as SMNVEV (reference sequence). CDR3 nucleotides: TGTGCCAGCAGTCCCAGACTAGCTAATGAGCAGTTCTTC. This gives the protein CASSPRLANEQFF.

V and J are TRBV10-3 and TRBJ2-3, with 11 positions matching TRBD2. After removal of 6 bases from V and 4 bases from J, the junction contained 12 bases not matched to a gene. CDR3 size: 17 residues. CDR1 is ENHRY and CDR2 is SYGVKD in the germline V gene. CDR3 protein: CAISGHTSGSYSDTQYF. The CDR3 DNA follows: TGTGCCATCAGCGGACACACTAGCGGGAGTTACTCAGATACGCAGTATTTT.

This chain links TRBV4-3 with TRBJ2-5; D possibly matches TRBD1 or TRBD2 (5 bases each). In germline, CDR1 is LGHNA, CDR2 YSLEER. With 3 bases removed from V and 0 bases from J, the gap between germline ends came to 17 bases. The CDR3 is made up of 17 amino acids. In nucleotides, the CDR3 is TGCGCCAGCAGCCATGTTAGTGGGGGATCCGACCAAGAGACCCAGTACTTC. Its translation: CASSHVSGGSDQETQYF.

The V call is TRBV13, the J call TRBJ1-5; D call uncertain. The V gene lost 0 bases and the J gene lost 6 bases, with 9 bases spanning the gap. Germline CDR1 reads PRHDT; CDR2 reads FYEKMQ (reference sequence). The CDR3 extends over 14 amino acids. As DNA, the CDR3 is TGTGCCAGCAGCTTAGGTAGGACTGTTCAGCCCCAGCATTTT. This sequence encodes CASSLGRTVQPQHF. Full variable domain (rest looked up from reference TRBV13 and TRBJ1-5): AAGVIQSPRHLIKEKRETATLKCYPIPRHDTVYWYQQGPGQDPQFLISFYEKMQSDKGSIPDRFSAQQFSDYHSELNMSSLELGDSALYFCASSLGRTVQPQHFGDGTRLSIL.

This sequence joins TRBV5-6 and TRBJ1-4; perhaps TRBD1 as D (5 bases). CDR1 SGHDT and CDR2 YYEEEE come from the germline V gene. Trimming stripped 0 bases from V and 4 bases from J, with 10 bases between. This CDR3 has 15 amino acids. The CDR3 is CASSLVDRHNEKLFF. CDR3 DNA: TGTGCCAGCAGCTTGGTTGACAGACATAATGAAAAACTGTTTTTT.

This rearrangement joins TRBV7-3 to TRBJ2-3; D may correspond to TRBD1 or TRBD2 (6 bases each). Germline assignment: CDR1 SGHTA and CDR2 FQGTGA. CDR3 size: 15 residues. V was trimmed by 2 bases and J by 4 bases, leaving 13 bases between them. CDR3 residues: CASSLQGGGPDTQYF. Written as DNA, the CDR3 is TGTGCCAGCAGCTTACAAGGGGGAGGCCCAGATACGCAGTATTTT.

V and J are TRBV4-1 and TRBJ2-1, with TRBD1 as a possible D gene (5 bases). The V gene lost 0 bases and the J gene lost 8 bases, with 11 bases spanning the gap. Germline values: CDR1 MGHRA, CDR2 YSYEKL. The CDR3 totals 14 residues. CDR3 nucleotide sequence: TGCGCCAGCAGCCAAGACCTAGTAGGGGATGAGCAGTTCTTC. This codes for CASSQDLVGDEQFF.

The J gene is TRBJ1-2, the V gene TRBV27; no firm D call. Germline-derived CDR1 and CDR2 are MNHEY and SMNVEV (reference sequence). The CDR3 length is 13 residues. V was trimmed by 10 bases and J by 1 base, leaving 13 bases between them. CDR3: CATRGGFNYGYTF. CDR3 nucleotide sequence: TGTGCCACCCGGGGTGGCTTTAACTATGGCTACACCTTC.

The rearrangement joins TRBV19 to TRBJ1-2; D gene uncertain. The CDR3 has 13 amino acids. Germline V gene lookup returns CDR1 LNHDA and CDR2 SQIVND (reference sequence). With 1 base removed from V and 2 bases from J, the gap between germline ends came to 5 bases. The CDR3 protein is CASSIAANYGYTF. The DNA for the CDR3 is TGTGCCAGTAGTATAGCGGCAAACTATGGCTACACCTTC.

This sequence joins TRBV10-1 and TRBJ1-5; the D gene is possibly TRBD1 (5 bases). There are 17 residues in the CDR3. Germline lookup yields CDR1 WNHNN and CDR2 SYGVQD (reference sequence). V was cut by 3 bases and J by 0 bases, with 15 bases left in between. CDR3 sequence: CASSDFRRDCSNQPQHF. The CDR3, as DNA: TGCGCCAGCAGTGACTTTCGCAGGGACTGTAGCAATCAGCCCCAGCATTTT.

The rearrangement links TRBV4-2 to TRBJ1-2, with D uncertain. This CDR3 region has 14 residues. Germline CDR1 is LGHNA and CDR2 is YNFKEQ. Deletions cut 2 bases from V and 8 bases from J, with 15 bases between. The CDR3 DNA is TGTGCCAGCAGCCAAACCGGGAATTATCTGGGCTACACCTTC. This encodes CASSQTGNYLGYTF.

CDR3 sequence: CASSESRGNTGELFF. The CDR3 DNA is TGTGCCAGCAGTGAAAGTAGAGGGAACACCGGGGAGCTGTTTTTT. The J gene is TRBJ2-2, the V gene TRBV2; unclear D gene. CDR3 size: 15 residues. V was shortened by 2 bases and J by 1 base, with 8 bases between the two germline ends. CDR1 is SNHLY, CDR2 FYNNEI, per germline.

The V and J genes are TRBV18 and TRBJ2-5, with D possibly TRBD1 on 5 matching bases. Trimming left V 3 bases short and J 2 bases short, with 10 bases between. Per the germline V gene, CDR1 is KGHSH and CDR2 is LQKENI. The CDR3 consists of 14 residues. CDR3 in DNA: TGTGCCAGCTCACCGGGCAACAGGCAAGAGACCCAGTACTTC. Protein sequence: CASSPGNRQETQYF.

CDR3 region: CASSFASGPKGYEQYF. The CDR3 region has the DNA TGTGCCAGCAGTTTTGCTAGCGGGCCGAAAGGCTACGAGCAGTACTTC. The chain joins TRBV28 to TRBJ2-7; 8 bases are a match to TRBD2. The germline gives CDR1 MDHEN, CDR2 SYDVKM. With V trimmed by 3 bases and J by 3 bases, 10 bases remained unmatched. The CDR3 extends over 16 amino acids.

The V and J genes are TRBV28 and TRBJ1-5, with 7 bases identical to TRBD1. Germline V gene sequence: CDR1 MDHEN, CDR2 SYDVKM. The V segment lost 5 bases and the J segment 7 bases; nucleotides outside the gene matches: 2. This CDR3 contains 12 residues. The CDR3, as DNA: TGTGCCAGCAGTATCAGGGGGCAGCCCCAGCATTTT. Translation: CASSIRGQPQHF.

The J gene is TRBJ2-2, the V gene TRBV6-4; a weak D match, TRBD2 (5 bases). CDR3 length: 15 amino acids. CDR1 is MRHNA and CDR2 is SNTAGT in the germline V gene. Trimming pared 8 bases from V and 6 bases from J, leaving 19 bases between. As DNA, the CDR3 is TGTGCCAGCTCGCTACCCTCACTAGTTTCCGGGGAGCTGTTTTTT. Encoded protein: CASSLPSLVSGELFF.

V gene TRBV7-9 combines with J gene TRBJ1-1, with TRBD1 matching over 8 bases. V gave up 1 base and J gave up 6 bases; unmatched junction bases: 4. Germline V gene lookup returns CDR1 SEHNR and CDR2 FQNEAQ (reference sequence). The CDR3 is made up of 14 amino acids. The CDR3 DNA is TGTGCCAGCAGCTTAGGGGACAGGAAACCTGAAGCTTTCTTT. Translating it yields CASSLGDRKPEAFF.

The rearrangement links TRBV13 to TRBJ2-5; D gene uncertain. Trimming took 0 bases from V and 1 from J, leaving 6 bases between them. The germline V gene encodes CDR1 PRHDT and CDR2 FYEKMQ (reference sequence). The CDR3 is 14 residues long. The DNA of the CDR3 is TGTGCCAGCAGCTTAGGGGCTAGCCAAGAGACCCAGTACTTC. Protein sequence: CASSLGASQETQYF.

The count of this clone is one. V gene TRBV15 combines with J gene TRBJ2-7, with a possible D match to TRBD2 (6 bases). Germline lookup yields CDR1 LNHNV and CDR2 YYDKDF (reference sequence). The CDR3 totals 13 residues. V was trimmed by 2 bases and J by 4 bases, leaving 9 bases between them. The CDR3 DNA reads as TGTGCCACCAGCAGAAGACTAGATTACGAGCAGTACTTC. Its protein product is CATSRRLDYEQYF.

The chain is built from TRBV28 and TRBJ1-2; D is perhaps TRBD1 (5 bases). With 6 bases removed from V and 4 bases from J, the gap between germline ends came to 9 bases. Germline V gene lookup returns CDR1 MDHEN and CDR2 SYDVKM. This CDR3 comprises 12 residues. The DNA for the CDR3 is TGTGCCAGCAGCCACGGGGCCTATGGCTACACCTTC. Translating it yields CASSHGAYGYTF.

The J gene is TRBJ2-2, the V gene TRBV10-3; the match to TRBD2 covers 9 bases. Looked up from germline, CDR1 is ENHRY and CDR2 is SYGVKD. The CDR3 has 15 residues. The V and J ends lost 5 bases and 3 bases, in that order; junction bases with no gene match: 4. Here the CDR3 reads CAISPLAGDTGELFF. The CDR3 DNA reads as TGTGCCATCAGTCCCTTAGCGGGAGACACCGGGGAGCTGTTTTTT.

The sample holds a few counts of this clone. V is TRBV6-1 and J is TRBJ2-7; D gene unclear. This CDR3 comprises 12 residues. V dropped 6 bases and J dropped 2 bases, with 8 bases sitting between them. In germline, CDR1 is MNHNS, CDR2 SASEGT. The CDR3 sequence is CASSTVPYEQYF. The CDR3 coding sequence is TGTGCCAGCAGCACGGTTCCCTACGAGCAGTACTTC.

The rearrangement links TRBV5-1 to TRBJ2-1; D is ambiguous. CDR1 is SGHRS, CDR2 YFSETQ, per germline. This CDR3 is built from 12 residues. Trimming removed 1 base at V and 8 bases at J, with 7 bases between. CDR3: CASSLYTDEQFF. The CDR3 nucleotides are TGCGCCAGCAGCTTGTACACGGATGAGCAGTTCTTC.

The chain recombines TRBV11-2 with TRBJ2-7, with D unclear. The CDR3 loop spans 16 amino acids. Germline V gives CDR1 SGHAT, CDR2 FQNNGV. The V end lost 5 bases, the J end lost 0 bases, and 17 bases lay between the germline ends. The CDR3 nucleotides are TGTGCCAGCAGCCCGGTAAAAGATCGGCGCTCCTACGAGCAGTACTTC. Its protein is CASSPVKDRRSYEQYF.

This clone was picked up one time. CDR3 protein: CASSLGQGAGGPYEQYF. CDR3 DNA sequence: TGCGCCAGCAGCTTGGGACAGGGGGCCGGGGGGCCCTACGAGCAGTACTTC. This rearrangement joins TRBV5-1 to TRBJ2-7; 10 bases map to TRBD1. Trimming removed 0 bases from V and 2 bases from J; junction bases left unmatched: 8. Germline V lookup: CDR1 SGHRS, CDR2 YFSETQ. The CDR3 has 17 residues.